The 8 T cell receptor beta chains presented below share a single source sample, sequenced in a study of shared clonotypes between healthy human individuals. Positive CCR7 selection of CD45RO-negative cells yielded the naive CD8 cells, and terminally differentiated effector memory CD45RA+ cells were excluded. Clones were sequenced by immunoSEQ multiplex PCR, and TCRdb holds only the in-frame ones, with some missing. In the table there are roughly 2.1 million clones, 85% to 95% of which are singletons. The sequenced sample was naive CD8+ T cells from PBMCs. The receptors derive from a man younger than 35 in good health. Some clones in this sample may be carry-over from other donors' samples.

The V and J genes are TRBV25-1 and TRBJ1-4; D gene unclear. CDR1 and CDR2 from the germline V gene are MGHDK and SYGVNS. The CDR3 covers 12 residues. V was cut by 3 bases and J by 8 bases, with 7 bases left in between. The CDR3 is CASSEVREKLFF. CDR3 DNA sequence: TGTGCCAGCAGTGAGGTACGGGAAAAACTGTTTTTT.

This clone showed up just once. The rearrangement joins TRBV27 to TRBJ2-7; D may be TRBD1 (5 bases). Germline V CDR1 and CDR2: MNHEY, SMNVEV (reference sequence). The CDR3 is 14 residues long. V gave up 3 bases and J gave up 2 bases, with 11 bases separating them. The CDR3 here is CASSFGHTTYEQYF. The CDR3 region has the DNA TGTGCCAGCAGTTTCGGACACACAACCTACGAGCAGTACTTC.

The rearrangement joins TRBV19 to TRBJ1-1, with 10 bases fitting TRBD1. From germline, CDR1 is LNHDA and CDR2 SQIVND (reference sequence). V was pared by 7 bases and J by 6 bases, with 14 bases of the junction left unmatched. The CDR3 has 16 amino acids. This CDR3 is CASKGGGTGDIPEAFF. The CDR3 DNA reads as TGTGCCAGTAAAGGGGGTGGGACAGGGGATATACCTGAAGCTTTCTTT.

The V gene is TRBV27, the J gene TRBJ1-2; D is possibly TRBD1 (6 bases). This CDR3 spans 14 amino acids. V was cut by 7 bases and J by 8 bases, with 20 bases left in between. Germline CDR1 MNHEY, CDR2 SMNVEV (reference sequence). The CDR3 DNA follows: TGTGCCAGCACCCTTTTGGGGGGGGCAGAAGGCTACACCTTC. Translated, it gives CASTLLGGAEGYTF.

Note on this clone: Other DNA sequences of this sample code for an identical CDR3. V is TRBV9 and J is TRBJ1-1, with 7 nucleotides matching TRBD1. The V gene end was trimmed by 2 bases and the J gene end by 1 base; junction bases not matched to a gene: 8. The CDR3 runs 16 residues. Germline V lookup: CDR1 SGDLS, CDR2 YYNGEE. CDR3: CASSVDREGGNTEAFF. The CDR3 bases are TGTGCCAGCAGCGTCGACAGGGAAGGAGGGAACACTGAAGCTTTCTTT. The entire variable domain, with the rest obtained from reference TRBV9 and TRBJ1-1, is as follows: DSGVTQTPKHLITATGQRVTLRCSPRSGDLSVYWYQQSLDQGLQFLIQYYNGEERAKGNILERFSAQQFPDLHSELNLSSLELGDSALYFCASSVDREGGNTEAFFGQGTRLTVV.

The J gene is TRBJ2-2, the V gene TRBV29-1, with TRBD1 matching 7 bases. Germline V gene sequence: CDR1 SQVTM, CDR2 ANQGSEA. The CDR3 has 13 amino acids. V shed 4 bases and J 6 bases; nucleotides not matched to a gene: 5. This CDR3 is CSVGPTGAGELFF. CDR3 nucleotides: TGCAGCGTTGGACCTACAGGGGCCGGGGAGCTGTTTTTT.

The V and J genes are TRBV28 and TRBJ2-1, with D perhaps TRBD1 (5 bases). With 1 base removed from V and 5 bases from J, the gap between germline ends came to 9 bases. CDR1 is MDHEN and CDR2 is SYDVKM in the germline V gene. There are 14 residues in the CDR3. The CDR3 nucleotides are TGTGCCAGCAGTTTATTTTTGGACAACAATGAGCAGTTCTTC. Translation: CASSLFLDNNEQFF.

The chain couples TRBV29-1 to TRBJ2-5, with D tentatively TRBD1 or TRBD2 (6 bases each). V lost 7 bases to trimming and J lost 0 bases, with 21 bases between them. The CDR3 is made up of 16 amino acids. From germline, CDR1 is SQVTM and CDR2 ANQGSEA. The CDR3 reads CSAKGGETPHQETQYF. As DNA, the CDR3 is TGCAGCGCAAAGGGGGGTGAGACACCTCACCAAGAGACCCAGTACTTC. The variable domain in full, with the rest retrieved from reference TRBV29-1 and TRBJ2-5, is SAVISQKPSRDICQRGTSLTIQCQVDSQVTMMFWYRQQPGQSLTLIATANQGSEATYESGFVIDKFPISRPNLTFSTLTVSNMSPEDSSIYLCSAKGGETPHQETQYFGPGTRLLVL.